This T cell receptor beta chain was identified in a study of blood T cells in healthy people across ages. Through a sample-barcoded 5' primer and a J-beta primer mix, a second PCR was run for roughly 6 to 11 cycles. A single record per CDR3 protein comes from TCRdb applying MiXCR to the 5' RACE reads. The table has hundreds of thousands of distinct CDR3 sequences, about 21% seen once; the top ten hold more than 3%. Germline CDR1 is SGHDT and CDR2 is YYEEEE. CDR3 length: 13 residues. V was cut by 6 bases and J by 5 bases, with 14 bases left in between. This TCR was sampled from a man in his 70s in good health. Sequencing input: blood. The V call is TRBV5-6, the J call TRBJ2-5; no clear D gene. The CDR3 is CASTLFPQETQYF. For the CDR3, the DNA is TGTGCCAGCACCCTTTTTCCCCAGGAGACCCAGTACTTC.